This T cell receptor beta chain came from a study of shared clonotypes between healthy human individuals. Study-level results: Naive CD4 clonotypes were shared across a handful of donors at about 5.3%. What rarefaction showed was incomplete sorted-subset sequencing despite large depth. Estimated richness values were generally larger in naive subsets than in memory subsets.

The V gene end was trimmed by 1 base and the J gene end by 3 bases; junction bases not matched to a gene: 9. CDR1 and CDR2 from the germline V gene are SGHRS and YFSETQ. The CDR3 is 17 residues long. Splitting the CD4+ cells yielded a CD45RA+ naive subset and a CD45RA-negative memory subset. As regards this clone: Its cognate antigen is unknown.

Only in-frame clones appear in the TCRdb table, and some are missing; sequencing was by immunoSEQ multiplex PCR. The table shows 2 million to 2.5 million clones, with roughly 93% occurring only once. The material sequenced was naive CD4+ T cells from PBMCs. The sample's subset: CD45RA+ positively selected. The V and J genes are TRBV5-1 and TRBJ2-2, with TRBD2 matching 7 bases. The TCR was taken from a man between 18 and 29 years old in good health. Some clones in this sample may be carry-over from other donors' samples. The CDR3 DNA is TGCGCCAGCAGCTTGTCCCCCAGCGGGACTGACACCGGGGAGCTGTTTTTT. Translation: CASSLSPSGTDTGELFF.